This is a list of T cell receptor beta chains from one sample in a study of beta chain features in type 1 diabetes. This table comes from immunoSEQ multiplex PCR, and its TCRdb copy is limited to in-frame clones, with some not included. The sample has approximately 44,000 clones, about 51% seen once. Sequences were obtained from Tregs from blood. The source is a young woman in good health. Each CDR3 is given with its conserved first and last residue. A D gene is named only where the DNA matches it firmly. Rows give clone size only sometimes, using once, few, many, or a class for an expanded clone.

d_call clone_size j_call v_call cdr3_nt cdr3_aa
TRBD2 NA TRBJ2-7 TRBV4-1 TGCGCCAGCAGCCATACGGGAGGGTACGAGCAGTACTTC CASSHTGGYEQYF
NA few TRBJ2-3 TRBV19 TGTGCCAGTACCGCAGTCGGGGGAGCAGATACGCAGTATTTT CASTAVGGADTQYF
NA NA TRBJ2-1 TRBV6-1 TGTGCCAGCAGTGAATCTACGTTTGCCGTAAGCTCCTACAATGAGCAGTTCTTC CASSESTFAVSSYNEQFF
NA NA TRBJ1-3 TRBV7-8 TGTGCCAGCAGCCTGGACAGTATAAACACCATACATTTT CASSLDSINTIHF
TRBD2 few TRBJ2-3 TRBV5-4 TGTGCCAGCAGCTTTGCTAGCGGGAGCACAGATACGCAGTATTTT CASSFASGSTDTQYF
NA few TRBJ1-1 TRBV11-1 TGTGCCAGCAGGCTACTTGACTGGTCCGCTGAAGCTTTCTTT CASRLLDWSAEAFF
NA once TRBJ1-3 TRBV7-8 TGTGCCAGCAGCAACCGGCGGGGAAACACCATATATTTT CASSNRRGNTIYF
NA NA TRBJ2-7 TRBV4-1 TGCGCCAGCAGCCAGGGCCGGGGAAATGCCTACGAGCAGTACTTC CASSQGRGNAYEQYF
NA NA TRBJ2-5 TRBV7-2 TGTGCCAGCAGCTTACGTCTCAGAGAGACCCAGTACTTC CASSLRLRETQYF
NA NA TRBJ1-1 TRBV28 TGTGCCAGCAGTTTCTCCATGGGGGGGGGTACCACTGAAGCTTTCTTT CASSFSMGGGTTEAFF
TRBD1 NA TRBJ2-6 TRBV9 TGTGCCAGCAGCGTAGGAGGCCGGACAGGGTTTGGGGCCAACGTCCTGACTTTC CASSVGGRTGFGANVLTF
NA few TRBJ2-3 TRBV29-1 TGCAGCGGGTCAAGCGCAGATACGCAGTATTTT CSGSSADTQYF
NA NA TRBJ2-7 TRBV11-1 TGTGCCAGCAGCCCGCAGGGAAGGGAGCAGTACTTC CASSPQGREQYF
TRBD1 NA TRBJ1-1 TRBV5-1 TGCGCCAGCAGAGGGGGCAAGAACACTGAAGCTTTCTTT CASRGGKNTEAFF
TRBD1 NA TRBJ1-1 TRBV6-6 TGTGCCAGCAAACAGGGGCCCACTGAAGCTTTCTTT CASKQGPTEAFF
TRBD2 NA TRBJ2-7 TRBV6-5 TGTGCCAGCAGTTATTCTGGACTAGCGTCCGAGCAGTACTTC CASSYSGLASEQYF
NA NA TRBJ2-5 TRBV6-1 TGTGCCAGCAGTGACAATGACGGGAGATATGGGGAGACCCAGTACTTC CASSDNDGRYGETQYF
TRBD2 NA TRBJ2-4 TRBV28 TGTGCCAGCAGGACACCTTTTGGGGATCTAGCGGGAGGTTCGGCCAAAAACATTCAGTACTTC CASRTPFGDLAGGSAKNIQYF
NA NA TRBJ1-1 TRBV10-1 TGCGCCAGCAGTGAAGAGACAGGAACACTTGAAGCTTTCTTT CASSEETGTLEAFF
TRBD2 NA TRBJ2-5 TRBV14 TGTGCCAGCAGCCTTCCGGGACTAGTGAAAGAGACCCAGTACTTC CASSLPGLVKETQYF